This T cell receptor (beta chain) was sequenced in a study of blood T cell repertoires in COVID-19. This table comes from immunoSEQ multiplex PCR, and its TCRdb copy is limited to in-frame clones, with some not included. The sample includes about 140,000 clones, more than 75% of them seen just once. Material: PBMCs or T cells enriched from blood (not recorded which). The clonotype comes from a woman aged 45 to 65 who had recovered from COVID-19.

The CDR3, as DNA: TGCGCCAGCAGCAAGACTTGGACAGGGGGCACTGAAGCTTTCTTT. This codes for CASSKTWTGGTEAFF. The V gene is TRBV5-1, the J gene TRBJ1-1, with 10 positions matching TRBD1. There are 15 residues in the CDR3. V lost 4 bases, J lost 4 bases, and 7 bases stayed unmatched. Germline values: CDR1 SGHRS, CDR2 YFSETQ.